The 27 T cell receptor beta chains below were found in one sample sequenced in a study of CD8 T cells in ankylosing spondylitis. The antigens for these receptors are not known. Whole-study findings and limits: A motif of 8 or 9 highly homologous TCR beta variants was seen as apparently characteristic of ankylosing spondylitis blood.

TCRdb processed the 5' RACE reads anew with MiXCR; each CDR3 protein has one entry. The table shows 500,000 or so distinct CDR3 sequences, with about 5.2% occurring only once. Material for sequencing was blood, either unsorted or a sorted T cell fraction (not recorded which). Receptors originate from a male donor with ankylosing spondylitis.

This clonotype was seen many times. This chain links TRBV15 with TRBJ1-2; 7 bases align to TRBD1. The germline CDR1 and CDR2 sequences are LNHNV and YYDKDF (reference sequence). J gave up 4 bases and V 1 base, and 6 bases lay outside the gene matches. The CDR3 length is 15 residues. The CDR3 reads CATSRGTGSLYGYTF. The DNA for the CDR3 is TGTGCCACCAGCAGAGGGACAGGATCTCTCTATGGCTACACCTTC.

This clonotype has at least ten counts. The chain combines TRBV6-4 with TRBJ2-6; TRBD1 matches at 7 bases. The CDR3 runs 15 residues. V lost 10 bases and J lost 0; bases outside the gene matches: 6. Germline loops: CDR1 MRHNA, CDR2 SNTAGT. CDR3 sequence reads: CAIGQAYSGANVLTF. Here the CDR3 DNA reads TGTGCCATCGGACAGGCTTACTCTGGGGCCAACGTCCTGACTTTC.

The V and J genes are TRBV9 and TRBJ1-5; TRBD1 agrees at 11 bases. The V and J ends lost 3 bases and 1 base, in that order; junction bases with no gene match: 3. Germline V gene lookup returns CDR1 SGDLS and CDR2 YYNGEE. The CDR3 runs to 16 residues. The CDR3 loop reads CASSAGQGVSNQPQHF. CDR3 bases: TGTGCCAGCAGCGCGGGACAGGGGGTAAGCAATCAGCCCCAGCATTTT.

This clonotype was picked up many times. The chain links TRBV24-1 to TRBJ2-1; maybe TRBD1 (5 bases). The CDR3 consists of 17 residues. Germline V gene lookup returns CDR1 KGHDR and CDR2 SFDVKD. Trimming stripped 3 bases from V and 2 bases from J, with 16 bases between. CDR3 in DNA: TGTGCCACCAGTGATCCCAAGGGGATGGGAACCTACAATGAGCAGTTCTTC. Residues: CATSDPKGMGTYNEQFF.

This chain joins TRBV7-9 and TRBJ2-3; 9 bases align to TRBD1. The CDR3 totals 14 residues. Germline assignment: CDR1 SEHNR and CDR2 FQNEAQ (reference sequence). With 11 bases clipped from V and 5 bases from J, the junction kept 11 bases outside the gene matches. The CDR3 loop is CAANHRGQQDTQYF. In DNA, the CDR3 is TGTGCCGCAAATCACAGGGGGCAACAAGATACGCAGTATTTT.

This clonotype was detected only once. One end of the junction is discordant with germline, which a read error may explain. The J gene is TRBJ2-5, the V gene TRBV5-1; D might be TRBD1 (6 bases). CDR3 length: 15 residues. Germline V gene data show CDR1 as SGHRS and CDR2 as YFSETQ. CDR3 in DNA: TGCGCCAGCAGATTGGACAGACAGCCCCAAGAGACCCAGTACTTC. Translated: CASRLDRQPQETQYF.

The chain uses TRBV5-1 and TRBJ2-7, with no clear D. The V end lost 6 bases, the J end lost 3 bases, and 10 bases lay between the germline ends. The CDR3 covers 12 residues. Per the germline V gene, CDR1 is SGHRS and CDR2 is YFSETQ. CDR3 in amino acids: CASTSGGYEQYF. CDR3 DNA: TGCGCCAGCACTTCCGGCGGCTACGAGCAGTACTTC.

This clonotype appeared many times. The chain is built from TRBV5-1 and TRBJ1-2, with a tentative D call TRBD1 (5 bases). From germline, CDR1 is SGHRS and CDR2 YFSETQ. The CDR3 is 13 amino acids. Trimming stripped 0 bases from V and 8 bases from J, with 11 bases between. This CDR3 is CASSLGGTYGYTF. The CDR3 DNA reads TGCGCCAGCAGCTTGGGCGGGACGTACGGCTACACCTTC.

This clonotype was recorded many times. The chain uses TRBV6-2 or TRBV6-3 and TRBJ2-1; possible D gene TRBD1, 5 bases. Germline V gives CDR1 MNHEY, CDR2 SVGEGT. V gave up 8 bases and J gave up 5 bases, with 13 bases separating them. The CDR3 extends over 13 amino acids. The CDR3 nucleotides read TGTGCCAGCTCAGACAGACTGAACAATGAGCAGTTCTTC. Amino acids: CASSDRLNNEQFF.

Ten or more counts support this clonotype. This chain joins TRBV29-1 and TRBJ1-2; the match to TRBD1 covers 7 bases. Looked up from germline, CDR1 is SQVTM and CDR2 is ANQGSEA. J was trimmed by 4 bases and V by 7 bases; bases with no gene match: 12. The CDR3 contains 14 residues. The CDR3 sequence is CSGGDRPTSYGYTF. CDR3 nucleotides: TGCAGCGGCGGGGACAGACCAACCTCCTATGGCTACACCTTC. Variable domain in full (rest from reference TRBV29-1 and TRBJ1-2): SAVISQKPSRDICQRGTSLTIQCQVDSQVTMMFWYRQQPGQSLTLIATANQGSEATYESGFVIDKFPISRPNLTFSTLTVSNMSPEDSSIYLCSGGDRPTSYGYTFGSGTRLTVV.

This clonotype was detected a few times. This rearrangement joins TRBV7-9 to TRBJ2-7; 9 bases are shared with TRBD2. V lost 5 bases and J lost 5; bases outside the gene matches: 4. The CDR3 loop spans 13 amino acids. In germline, CDR1 is SEHNR, CDR2 FQNEAQ (reference sequence). CDR3: CASSHSGSHEQYF. The CDR3 DNA sequence: TGTGCCAGCAGCCATAGCGGGAGCCACGAGCAGTACTTC. Together with reference TRBV7-9 and TRBJ2-7, the CDR3 gives the full variable domain: DTGVSQNPRHKITKRGQNVTFRCDPISEHNRLYWYRQTLGQGPEFLTYFQNEAQLEKSRLLSDRFSAERPKGSFSTLEIQRTEQGDSAMYLCASSHSGSHEQYFGPGTRLTVT.

The rearrangement links TRBV20-1 to TRBJ2-1; possibly TRBD1 or TRBD2 for D (7 bases each). CDR1 is DFQATT, CDR2 SNEGSKA, per germline (reference sequence). The length of the CDR3 is 18 residues. V dropped 5 bases and J dropped 8 bases, with 31 bases sitting between them. The CDR3 spells CSARQGAGLGGGMDEQFF. The CDR3 DNA sequence: TGCAGTGCTCGACAGGGAGCCGGACTAGGTGGGGGAATGGATGAGCAGTTCTTC.

This clonotype appeared many times. This sequence joins TRBV7-9 and TRBJ1-6; D is undetermined. The V end was cut by 8 bases, the J end by 10 bases, with 18 bases between. Germline values: CDR1 SEHNR, CDR2 FQNEAQ (reference sequence). This CDR3 comprises 14 residues. The chain's CDR3 is CASAHDGRESPLHF. In DNA form, the CDR3 reads TGTGCCAGCGCTCATGACGGGAGGGAGTCACCCCTCCACTTT.

This clonotype was observed at least ten times. The junction departs from germline at one end; a sequencing error may be responsible. This chain links TRBV7-7 with TRBJ1-5; unclear D gene. The CDR3 contains 13 residues. Germline lookup yields CDR1 SSHAT and CDR2 FNYEAQ (reference sequence). The chain's CDR3 is CASSLEVNQPQHF. The CDR3 DNA reads TGTGCTAGCAGCTTAGAAGTAAATCAGCCCCAGCATTTT.

The chain recombines TRBV4-3 with TRBJ2-5, with 9 bases lining up with TRBD1. CDR3 size: 19 residues. V lost 1 base, J lost 4 bases, and 16 bases stayed unmatched. CDR1 LGHNA and CDR2 YSLEER come from the germline V gene. In nucleotides, the CDR3 is TGCGCCAGCAGCCAAGGCCTCCTCCCGGGACAGGGAATTGGAGAGACCCAGTACTTC. Its translation: CASSQGLLPGQGIGETQYF.

This clonotype showed up many times. The chain couples TRBV28 to TRBJ1-5; D uncertain. Trimming took off 1 base at V and 5 bases at J, with 12 bases between the two ends. CDR3 size: 15 residues. The V gene's germline CDR1 is MDHEN and CDR2 SYDVKM. CDR3 DNA: TGTGCCAGCAGTTTATTGGCGAAGATCTATCAGCCCCAGCATTTT. As protein: CASSLLAKIYQPQHF.

The chain couples TRBV27 to TRBJ2-7; 8 bases line up with TRBD1. The trim removed 0 bases at V and 0 bases at J, leaving 4 bases unmatched. The germline V gene has CDR1 MNHEY and CDR2 SMNVEV (reference sequence). This CDR3 has 16 residues. The CDR3 protein is CASSLSPGTGSYEQYF. In DNA, the CDR3 is TGTGCCAGCAGTTTATCTCCCGGGACAGGCTCCTACGAGCAGTACTTC.

This clonotype was recorded at least ten times. This chain uses TRBV28 with TRBJ1-4; D not certain. The CDR3 has 15 residues. The V end lost 6 bases, the J end lost 5 bases, and 16 bases lay between the germline ends. Germline V gene lookup returns CDR1 MDHEN and CDR2 SYDVKM. CDR3 bases: TGTGCCAGCAGCCCCCCATTAGGGATCAATGAAAAACTGTTTTTT. This codes for CASSPPLGINEKLFF.

This clonotype was observed many times. The chain joins TRBV20-1 to TRBJ1-1, with TRBD1 identical over 9 bases. J was trimmed by 8 bases and V by 5 bases; bases with no gene match: 12. CDR1 and CDR2 from the germline V gene are DFQATT and SNEGSKA (reference sequence). The CDR3 is 14 residues long. The CDR3 here is CSAPAGTGHGEAFF. CDR3 sequence (DNA): TGCAGTGCTCCGGCCGGGACAGGGCACGGGGAAGCTTTCTTT.

The V and J genes are TRBV3-1 and TRBJ2-7; D is possibly TRBD2 (6 bases). V lost 1 base, J lost 3 bases, and 10 bases lay in between. There are 14 residues in the CDR3. Germline-derived CDR1 and CDR2 are LGHDT and YNNKEL (reference sequence). The CDR3 coding sequence is TGTGCCAGCAGCCAAGGTGATAGCGGCTACGAGCAGTACTTC. Its protein is CASSQGDSGYEQYF.

This clonotype came up many times. The rearrangement links TRBV20-1 to TRBJ1-2, with unresolved D. Germline V gene sequence: CDR1 DFQATT, CDR2 SNEGSKA (reference sequence). CDR3 length: 15 residues. V was trimmed by 4 bases and J by 2 bases, leaving 17 bases between them. In DNA form, the CDR3 reads TGCAGTGCTACCCCCCTGACGAGAGTAAACTATGGCTACACCTTC. Protein sequence: CSATPLTRVNYGYTF.

This clonotype was seen a single time. A read error may produce the germline difference seen at one junction end. The V and J genes are TRBV7-7 and TRBJ2-1; D is uncertain. Germline loops: CDR1 SSHAT, CDR2 FNYEAQ (reference sequence). The CDR3 covers 17 residues. This CDR3 reads CASSLRVAPPFLDEQFF. The CDR3, as DNA: TGTGCTAGCAGCTTAAGGGTAGCACCCCCCTTCTTAGATGAGCAGTTCTTC.

In this sample, this clonotype turned up many times. This rearrangement joins TRBV29-1 to TRBJ1-1, with TRBD1 as a possible D gene (6 bases). The CDR3 consists of 13 residues. The germline V gene has CDR1 SQVTM and CDR2 ANQGSEA. V was trimmed by 4 bases and J by 5 bases, leaving 14 bases between them. As DNA, the CDR3 is TGCAGCGTTGCACGGCAGGGGAGGACTGAAGCTTTCTTT. Its translation: CSVARQGRTEAFF.

This clonotype appeared many times. One junction end does not reproduce the germline sequence, and a read error may be involved. The chain carries TRBV20-1 and TRBJ1-2, with 7 bases aligning to TRBD1. The CDR3 is 13 residues long. Germline V gives CDR1 DFQATT, CDR2 SNEGSKA (reference sequence). The DNA for the CDR3 is TGCAGTGTTAGACATCGGCAGGGGGATGGCTACACCTTC. Its protein product is CSVRHRQGDGYTF.

This clonotype has more than one count but fewer than ten. CDR3 in DNA: TGCAGTGCTACAGTACCAGGCACAGATACGCAGTATTTT. As protein: CSATVPGTDTQYF. This chain joins TRBV20-1 and TRBJ2-3; D is undetermined. This CDR3 has 13 amino acids. V lost 4 bases and J lost 1, with 9 bases in between. CDR1 DFQATT and CDR2 SNEGSKA come from the germline V gene (reference sequence).

The rearrangement uses TRBV3-1 and TRBJ1-2; weak D call: TRBD1 (5 bases). Trimming took 3 bases from V and 8 from J, leaving 13 bases between them. The CDR3 sequence is 13 residues long. CDR1 and CDR2 from the germline V gene are LGHDT and YNNKEL (reference sequence). The CDR3 DNA reads TGTGCCAGCAGCCAGGGGCCAGGCGGCGGCTACACCTTC. Its translation is CASSQGPGGGYTF.

This clonotype came up many times. V and J are TRBV20-1 and TRBJ2-5; weak D call: TRBD1 (5 bases). Trimming pared 1 base from V and 5 bases from J, leaving 17 bases between. CDR3 size: 15 residues. Germline-derived CDR1 and CDR2 are DFQATT and SNEGSKA (reference sequence). CDR3 sequence: CSARGEGWGRETQYF. The CDR3 region has the DNA TGCAGTGCTAGAGGCGAAGGTTGGGGCCGGGAGACCCAGTACTTC.